Listed below are T cell receptor beta chains from one sample, sequenced in a study of type 1 and type 2 diabetes patients. TCRdb re-called the multiplex PCR reads with MiXCR, one entry per CDR3 protein. This sample has about 250,000 distinct CDR3 sequences, with 47% found just once. The sample comprised peripheral blood mononuclear cells (PBMCs). These receptors all come from a man aged 18 to 29 with type 2 diabetes. Both conserved end residues are part of each CDR3. Each record gives: V gene, D gene, J gene, clone size, CDR3 protein, CDR3 DNA. The D gene is left open where the match is weak. Part of the rows lack a size; the others show once, few, many or a class for expanded clones.

v_call: TRBV28
d_call: .
j_call: TRBJ2-1
clone_size: .
cdr3_aa: CASGLENEQFF
cdr3_nt: TGTGCCAGCGGGTTGGAGAATGAGCAGTTCTTC

v_call: TRBV29-1
d_call: .
j_call: TRBJ1-1
clone_size: .
cdr3_aa: CSARDSGNMNTEAFF
cdr3_nt: TGCAGTGCTAGAGACTCCGGGAACATGAACACTGAAGCATTCTTT

v_call: TRBV7-2
d_call: .
j_call: TRBJ2-7
clone_size: .
cdr3_aa: CASSLGTVAEQYF
cdr3_nt: TGTGCCAGCAGCTTAGGGACAGTCGCCGAGCAGTACTTC

v_call: TRBV30
d_call: .
j_call: TRBJ2-7
clone_size: .
cdr3_aa: CAWSYNTGQYF
cdr3_nt: TGTGCCTGGAGCTACAATACAGGGCAGTACTTC

v_call: TRBV2
d_call: .
j_call: TRBJ1-5
clone_size: .
cdr3_aa: CASSEGQGNQPQHF
cdr3_nt: TGTGCCAGCAGTGAAGGGCAAGGCAATCAGCCCCAGCATTTT

v_call: TRBV4-1
d_call: .
j_call: TRBJ2-6
clone_size: .
cdr3_aa: CASSQGYKGPLSGANVLTF
cdr3_nt: TGCGCCAGCAGCCAAGGTTACAAGGGACCCCTCTCTGGGGCCAACGTCCTGACTTTC

v_call: TRBV19
d_call: TRBD1
j_call: TRBJ1-5
clone_size: .
cdr3_aa: CASSMRTGDQPQHF
cdr3_nt: TGTGCCAGTAGTATGAGGACAGGTGATCAGCCCCAGCATTTT

v_call: TRBV6-5
d_call: .
j_call: TRBJ1-2
clone_size: few
cdr3_aa: CASTGGQNYGYTF
cdr3_nt: TGTGCCAGCACAGGAGGACAGAACTATGGCTACACCTTC

v_call: TRBV7-2
d_call: TRBD1
j_call: TRBJ1-2
clone_size: few
cdr3_aa: CASSDRGPIIGYTF
cdr3_nt: TGTGCCAGCAGCGACAGGGGCCCCATTATTGGCTACACCTTC

v_call: TRBV28
d_call: TRBD1
j_call: TRBJ2-7
clone_size: few
cdr3_aa: CASSLARTGMHF
cdr3_nt: TGTGCCAGCAGCCTCGCCCGGACAGGGATGCACTTC

v_call: TRBV5-1
d_call: .
j_call: TRBJ2-1
clone_size: .
cdr3_aa: CASRLSSYNEQFF
cdr3_nt: TGCGCCAGCAGACTGAGCTCCTACAATGAGCAGTTCTTC

v_call: TRBV20-1
d_call: .
j_call: TRBJ1-1
clone_size: .
cdr3_aa: CSARVGALSTEAFF
cdr3_nt: TGCAGTGCTAGAGTGGGGGCGCTTAGCACTGAAGCTTTCTTT

v_call: TRBV2
d_call: TRBD1
j_call: TRBJ2-1
clone_size: many
cdr3_aa: CASTRQGRHEQFF
cdr3_nt: TGTGCCAGCACAAGACAGGGACGGCATGAGCAGTTCTTC

v_call: TRBV9
d_call: .
j_call: TRBJ2-1
clone_size: .
cdr3_aa: CASSGPWNEQFF
cdr3_nt: TGTGCCAGCAGCGGCCCGTGGAATGAGCAGTTCTTC

v_call: TRBV6-1
d_call: .
j_call: TRBJ1-2
clone_size: few
cdr3_aa: CASSELGSHGYTF
cdr3_nt: TGTGCCAGCAGTGAATTAGGGTCCCATGGCTACACCTTC

v_call: TRBV7-2
d_call: TRBD1
j_call: TRBJ1-1
clone_size: .
cdr3_aa: CATSRDWTGDTEAFF
cdr3_nt: TGTGCCACCAGCAGAGACTGGACAGGAGACACTGAAGCTTTCTTT

v_call: TRBV20-1
d_call: TRBD1
j_call: TRBJ1-2
clone_size: few
cdr3_aa: CSATLRDRSTF
cdr3_nt: TGCAGTGCTACTCTTAGGGACAGGAGTACCTTC

v_call: TRBV12-3/TRBV12-4
d_call: .
j_call: TRBJ1-1
clone_size: .
cdr3_aa: CASSLRATVSNTEAFF
cdr3_nt: TGTGCCAGCAGTTTAAGGGCAACCGTATCGAACACTGAAGCTTTCTTT

v_call: TRBV13
d_call: .
j_call: TRBJ1-2
clone_size: .
cdr3_aa: CASSRGDDLYGYTF
cdr3_nt: TGTGCCAGCAGCAGAGGGGACGATCTCTATGGCTACACCTTC

v_call: TRBV19
d_call: .
j_call: TRBJ2-7
clone_size: .
cdr3_aa: CASRGPMEAYEQYF
cdr3_nt: TGTGCCAGTAGAGGGCCGATGGAGGCGTACGAGCAGTACTTC

v_call: TRBV12-3/TRBV12-4
d_call: .
j_call: TRBJ1-4
clone_size: once
cdr3_aa: CASSLSGGNEKLFF
cdr3_nt: TGTGCCAGCAGTCTCTCGGGCGGCAATGAGAAACTGTTTTTT

v_call: TRBV2
d_call: .
j_call: TRBJ2-3
clone_size: few
cdr3_aa: CASIRGSTDTQYF
cdr3_nt: TGTGCCAGCATACGGGGGAGCACAGATACGCAGTATTTT

v_call: TRBV11-2
d_call: TRBD2
j_call: TRBJ2-3
clone_size: once
cdr3_aa: CASSQGGTSGRINTQYF
cdr3_nt: TGTGCCAGCAGCCAAGGGGGGACTAGCGGGAGAATAAATACGCAGTATTTT

v_call: TRBV2
d_call: .
j_call: TRBJ2-7
clone_size: many
cdr3_aa: CASSQDARLYEQYF
cdr3_nt: TGTGCCAGCAGCCAGGACGCCCGACTCTACGAGCAGTACTTC

v_call: TRBV27
d_call: .
j_call: TRBJ2-5
clone_size: .
cdr3_aa: CASREDSRKQETQYF
cdr3_nt: TGTGCCAGCCGAGAGGACAGCCGAAAACAAGAGACCCAGTACTTC

v_call: TRBV10-3
d_call: TRBD1
j_call: TRBJ1-2
clone_size: .
cdr3_aa: CAISEQGANYGYTF
cdr3_nt: TGTGCCATCAGTGAACAGGGGGCGAACTATGGCTACACCTTC

v_call: TRBV7-9
d_call: .
j_call: TRBJ2-6
clone_size: .
cdr3_aa: CASSLDGGRFGANVLTF
cdr3_nt: TGTGCCAGCAGCTTAGATGGGGGGCGCTTTGGGGCCAACGTCCTGACTTTC

v_call: TRBV2
d_call: TRBD2
j_call: TRBJ2-3
clone_size: .
cdr3_aa: CASSEMKAGTSGRASTDTQYF
cdr3_nt: TGTGCCAGCAGTGAAATGAAAGCCGGGACTAGCGGGAGGGCTAGCACAGATACGCAGTATTTT

v_call: TRBV12-3/TRBV12-4
d_call: .
j_call: TRBJ1-2
clone_size: .
cdr3_aa: CASRMGVDYGYTF
cdr3_nt: TGTGCCAGCCGTATGGGGGTCGACTATGGCTACACCTTC

v_call: TRBV10-3
d_call: .
j_call: TRBJ2-5
clone_size: many
cdr3_aa: CAISDRTEETQYF
cdr3_nt: TGTGCCATCAGCGACAGGACTGAAGAGACCCAGTACTTC

v_call: TRBV7-2
d_call: TRBD2
j_call: TRBJ2-7
clone_size: .
cdr3_aa: CASSYSGTSGYEQYF
cdr3_nt: TGTGCCAGCAGCTATTCCGGGACTAGCGGCTACGAGCAGTACTTC

v_call: TRBV20-1
d_call: .
j_call: TRBJ2-5
clone_size: few
cdr3_aa: CSARLETQYF
cdr3_nt: TGCAGTGCTAGGCTTGAGACCCAGTACTTC

v_call: TRBV30
d_call: .
j_call: TRBJ2-1
clone_size: .
cdr3_aa: CASTEGNNNEQFF
cdr3_nt: TGTGCCTCGACAGAGGGAAACAACAATGAGCAGTTCTTC

v_call: TRBV5-1
d_call: .
j_call: TRBJ2-7
clone_size: few
cdr3_aa: CASSLEPGQYEQYF
cdr3_nt: TGCGCCAGCAGCTTGGAGCCGGGGCAATACGAGCAGTACTTC

v_call: TRBV7-2
d_call: TRBD1
j_call: TRBJ2-7
clone_size: .
cdr3_aa: CASVTGTGDDEQYF
cdr3_nt: TGTGCCAGTGTAACCGGGACAGGGGACGACGAGCAGTACTTC

v_call: TRBV12-5
d_call: .
j_call: TRBJ2-3
clone_size: .
cdr3_aa: CASGFSGTYSSTDTQYF
cdr3_nt: TGTGCTAGTGGTTTTTCTGGGACTTACTCTAGCACAGATACGCAGTATTTT

v_call: TRBV30
d_call: .
j_call: TRBJ1-5
clone_size: few
cdr3_aa: CAWSGESGLHNQPQHF
cdr3_nt: TGTGCCTGGAGTGGAGAATCGGGACTGCACAATCAGCCCCAGCATTTT

v_call: TRBV12-3/TRBV12-4
d_call: TRBD2
j_call: TRBJ2-3
clone_size: .
cdr3_aa: CASSERGTGAGGRVGAQYF
cdr3_nt: TGTGCCAGCAGTGAGAGGGGGACAGGAGCGGGAGGGAGGGTCGGTGCGCAGTATTTT

v_call: TRBV30
d_call: TRBD1
j_call: TRBJ1-4
clone_size: .
cdr3_aa: CAWSVSTGGSYEKLFF
cdr3_nt: TGTGCCTGGAGTGTATCGACAGGGGGCTCGTATGAAAAACTGTTTTTT

v_call: TRBV19
d_call: .
j_call: TRBJ1-1
clone_size: .
cdr3_aa: CASGPVPGHLNTEAFF
cdr3_nt: TGTGCCAGTGGTCCGGTTCCGGGACATCTAAACACTGAAGCTTTCTTT

v_call: TRBV20-1
d_call: TRBD1
j_call: TRBJ1-5
clone_size: .
cdr3_aa: CSAVRDRVQPQHF
cdr3_nt: TGCAGTGCCGTCCGGGACAGGGTACAGCCCCAGCATTTT

v_call: TRBV5-6
d_call: TRBD1
j_call: TRBJ2-7
clone_size: few
cdr3_aa: CASSFTGVEQYF
cdr3_nt: TGTGCCAGCAGTTTCACAGGGGTCGAGCAGTACTTC

v_call: TRBV7-6
d_call: .
j_call: TRBJ1-4
clone_size: few
cdr3_aa: CASSPTGSGEKLFF
cdr3_nt: TGTGCCAGCAGCCCGACGGGGTCGGGGGAAAAACTGTTTTTT

v_call: TRBV18
d_call: .
j_call: TRBJ1-1
clone_size: few
cdr3_aa: CASSRIPNTEAFF
cdr3_nt: TGTGCCAGCTCACGCATACCCAACACTGAAGCTTTCTTT

v_call: TRBV4-1
d_call: TRBD2
j_call: TRBJ2-5
clone_size: .
cdr3_aa: CASSPPAGGGETQYF
cdr3_nt: TGTGCCAGCAGCCCTCCAGCGGGAGGGGGTGAGACCCAGTACTTC

v_call: TRBV6-5
d_call: .
j_call: TRBJ2-7
clone_size: .
cdr3_aa: CASTGEFASYEQYF
cdr3_nt: TGTGCCAGCACTGGGGAGTTCGCTTCCTACGAGCAGTACTTC

v_call: TRBV7-9
d_call: .
j_call: TRBJ2-7
clone_size: .
cdr3_aa: CAESTGTYEQYF
cdr3_nt: TGTGCCGAGAGTACAGGGACCTACGAGCAGTACTTC

v_call: TRBV15
d_call: .
j_call: TRBJ1-5
clone_size: .
cdr3_aa: CATSREGNQPQHF
cdr3_nt: TGTGCCACCAGCAGAGAGGGGAATCAGCCCCAGCATTTT

v_call: TRBV20-1
d_call: TRBD1
j_call: TRBJ2-2
clone_size: .
cdr3_aa: CSARALSQGAGGELFF
cdr3_nt: TGCAGTGCTAGAGCCTTGAGTCAGGGGGCGGGCGGGGAGCTGTTTTTT

v_call: TRBV20-1
d_call: .
j_call: TRBJ1-1
clone_size: .
cdr3_aa: CSGGPGRMTFF
cdr3_nt: TGCAGTGGGGGGCCAGGCCGCATGACTTTCTTT

v_call: TRBV30
d_call: .
j_call: TRBJ2-7
clone_size: .
cdr3_aa: CAWTSRGSYEQYF
cdr3_nt: TGTGCCTGGACATCTAGGGGGTCCTACGAGCAGTACTTC

v_call: TRBV19
d_call: .
j_call: TRBJ2-2
clone_size: once
cdr3_aa: CASSIGIGGELFF
cdr3_nt: TGTGCCAGTAGTATAGGCATCGGCGGGGAGCTGTTTTTT

v_call: TRBV5-1
d_call: .
j_call: TRBJ2-2
clone_size: .
cdr3_aa: CASSPLDPGELFF
cdr3_nt: TGCGCCAGCAGCCCGCTGGACCCCGGGGAGCTGTTTTTT

v_call: TRBV20-1
d_call: TRBD2
j_call: TRBJ2-1
clone_size: .
cdr3_aa: CSARTRRGGNEQFF
cdr3_nt: TGCAGTGCGAGGACTAGGAGGGGTGGAAATGAGCAGTTCTTC

v_call: TRBV12-3/TRBV12-4
d_call: TRBD1
j_call: TRBJ1-2
clone_size: .
cdr3_aa: CASGGDRGLYSYTF
cdr3_nt: TGTGCCAGCGGAGGGGACAGGGGACTCTATAGCTACACCTTC